This T cell receptor (beta chain) was identified during a study of molecular identifiers for immune sequencing clone quantification. Using 10%, 30% or 50% RNA, naive CD8 libraries were derived from around 20,000 to 990,000 sorted cells. Naive CD8 T cells were FACS-sorted by CD8+CD4-CCR7+CD45RA+ markers. The CDR3 is 17 residues long. The germline CDR1 and CDR2 sequences are SGHVS and FQNEAQ. V lost 4 bases, J lost 0 bases, and 9 bases stayed unmatched. The use of previously described methods and listed TCR primers produced the bulk TCR libraries. TCRdb re-called the PCR reads through MiXCR, storing one row per CDR3 protein. This sample yields 100,000 or so distinct CDR3 sequences, of which roughly 34% are seen a single time; approximately 3.8% belongs to the top ten. Broader study findings: Barcode sharing among identical TCR molecules could make large clones appear smaller.

Note on this clonotype: Its cognate antigen is unknown.

The chain carries TRBV7-8 and TRBJ2-3; 8 nucleotides match TRBD2. The source material was naive CD8+ T cells from blood, with Jurkat cell RNA spiked in. As for subset: FACS-sorted CD8+CD4-CCR7+CD45RA+ naive T cells. This sequence originates from a human donor in good health. Some libraries in this study had Jurkat cell RNA spiked in. As DNA, the CDR3 is TGTGCCAGCAGCTCACTTTGGGCTAGCGGGAGCACAGATACGCAGTATTTT. Its translation: CASSSLWASGSTDTQYF.